Listed below are T cell receptor beta chains from one sample, sequenced in a study of cytomegalovirus exposure and HLA in healthy donors. Profiling relied on immunoSEQ multiplex PCR, and the TCRdb table lists in-frame clones only, not all of them. This sample carries about 83,000 clones, roughly four fifths of them seen once, and the ten largest clones take 1.9%. Sequencing was performed on PBMCs. The receptors were sampled from a woman aged 25-40 years in good health and CMV-seronegative. Both conserved end residues are part of each CDR3. Each record gives: clone size, J gene, D gene, V gene, CDR3 protein, CDR3 DNA. A D gene is named only where the DNA matches it firmly. Part of the rows lack a size; the others show once, few, many or a class for expanded clones.

NA TRBJ2-5 NA TRBV4-3 CASSRTTEETQYF TGCGCCAGCAGCCGGACTACCGAAGAGACCCAGTACTTC
once TRBJ1-6 NA TRBV6-1 CASSEIGLSNSPLHF TGTGCCAGCAGTGAGATTGGGCTAAGCAATTCACCCCTCCACTTT
NA TRBJ1-1 NA TRBV10-3 CAISPRQPNTEAFF TGTGCCATCAGCCCCCGACAGCCAAACACTGAAGCTTTCTTT
once TRBJ2-2 NA TRBV6-1 CASNMNQGVTGELFF TGTGCCAGCAATATGAACCAAGGGGTCACCGGGGAGCTGTTTTTT
few TRBJ2-7 NA TRBV7-9 CASSPPQGMSEQYF TGTGCCAGCAGCCCCCCCCAGGGAATGTCGGAGCAGTACTTC
once TRBJ2-7 TRBD2 TRBV7-3 CASSLGGLAGVQEQYF TGTGCCAGCAGCTTAGGTGGTCTAGCGGGAGTACAAGAGCAGTACTTC
NA TRBJ2-1 NA TRBV11-3 CASSSGLLGHNEQFF TGTGCCAGCAGCTCGGGACTCCTGGGCCACAATGAGCAGTTCTTC
NA TRBJ2-7 TRBD2 TRBV7-2 CASSPKGLAGAEQYF TGTGCCAGCAGCCCGAAGGGACTAGCGGGAGCCGAGCAGTACTTC
NA TRBJ2-3 TRBD2 TRBV4-3 CASSQEASGRGTQYF TGCGCCAGCAGCCAAGAAGCTAGCGGGAGGGGGACGCAGTATTTT
few TRBJ1-1 NA TRBV18 CASSPVGPNTEAFF TGTGCCAGCTCACCGGTGGGGCCGAACACTGAAGCTTTCTTT
NA TRBJ1-4 NA TRBV6-5 CASSYSGLNEKLFF TGTGCCAGCAGTTACTCGGGGCTTAATGAAAAACTGTTTTTT
NA TRBJ2-7 NA TRBV7-9 CSSSLARRDRKSYEQYF TGTTCCAGCAGCTTAGCTCGAAGAGACAGAAAGTCCTACGAGCAGTACTTC
once TRBJ2-3 NA TRBV2 CASSYLRTDTQYF TGTGCCAGCAGCTATTTACGCACAGATACGCAGTATTTT
few TRBJ2-7 TRBD1 TRBV4-2 CASSQDERDSGNEQYF TGTGCCAGCAGCCAAGATGAGAGGGACAGTGGCAACGAGCAGTACTTC
NA TRBJ2-7 TRBD1 TRBV9 CASSATPGQGHEQYF TGTGCCAGCAGCGCCACCCCGGGACAGGGCCACGAGCAGTACTTC
NA TRBJ2-7 NA TRBV7-9 CASSSSQASYEQYF TGTGCCAGCAGCTCCTCTCAGGCTTCCTACGAGCAGTACTTC
NA TRBJ2-7 NA TRBV28 CASIPFGVYEQYF TGTGCCAGCATCCCCTTCGGGGTCTACGAGCAGTACTTC
NA TRBJ1-2 NA TRBV29-1 CSVVTDKGYTF TGCAGCGTTGTCACCGACAAGGGCTACACCTTC
NA TRBJ2-1 NA TRBV9 CASSAGGRMFNEQFF TGTGCCAGCAGCGCTGGCGGCCGAATGTTCAATGAGCAGTTCTTC
NA TRBJ1-2 TRBD1 TRBV6-5 CASSNPQGAGYGYTF TGTGCCAGCAGTAACCCGCAGGGGGCGGGCTATGGCTACACCTTC
NA TRBJ2-2 TRBD2 TRBV4-3 CASSQEWAGGPAGELFF TGCGCCAGCAGCCAAGAGTGGGCGGGAGGGCCGGCCGGGGAGCTGTTTTTT
once TRBJ2-3 TRBD1 TRBV18 CASSPPGTGAPSGQYF TGTGCCAGCTCACCACCCGGGACAGGGGCCCCGAGTGGGCAGTATTTT
NA TRBJ2-1 TRBD2 TRBV19 CASSTIAREGGNEQFF TGTGCCAGTAGTACGATAGCGCGGGAGGGGGGCAATGAGCAGTTCTTC
NA TRBJ1-2 TRBD1 TRBV7-9 CASSPGQYDYTF TGTGCCAGCAGCCCGGGACAGTATGACTACACCTTC
NA TRBJ1-2 NA TRBV21-1 CANRDRAGSVYGYTF TGTGCCAACAGGGACCGGGCAGGGTCCGTTTATGGCTACACCTTC
NA TRBJ2-4 NA TRBV5-8 CASSLQGLNIQYF TGTGCCAGCAGCTTACAGGGTTTGAACATTCAGTACTTC
few TRBJ2-5 NA TRBV30 CAWSPQVTQYF TGTGCCTGGAGTCCACAGGTGACCCAGTACTTC
few TRBJ2-7 TRBD1 TRBV7-2 CASSPTGGSYEQYF TGTGCCAGCAGCCCGACAGGGGGCAGCTACGAGCAGTACTTC
NA TRBJ2-1 TRBD2 TRBV7-6 CASSPWTSGRFWNEQFF TGTGCCAGCAGCCCTTGGACTAGCGGGAGATTCTGGAATGAGCAGTTCTTC
NA TRBJ2-2 NA TRBV27 CASSRRGNTGELFF TGTGCCAGCAGCAGACGGGGGAACACCGGGGAGCTGTTTTTT
NA TRBJ1-1 NA TRBV15 CATSRAVNTEAFF TGTGCCACCAGCAGAGCAGTGAACACTGAAGCTTTCTTT
NA TRBJ1-2 TRBD1 TRBV7-3 CASSIGTGRSNGYTF TGTGCCAGCAGCATCGGGACAGGGAGAAGTAATGGCTACACCTTC
NA TRBJ1-1 NA TRBV12-5 CASRTGGNTEAFF TGTGCTAGTAGAACGGGGGGAAACACTGAAGCTTTCTTT
NA TRBJ2-1 TRBD1 TRBV5-1 CASKRQGGDNEQFF TGCGCCAGCAAGAGACAGGGGGGGGACAATGAGCAGTTCTTC
NA TRBJ2-2 TRBD2 TRBV27 CASSPSGSWNTGELFF TGTGCCAGCAGTCCCAGCGGGAGTTGGAACACCGGGGAGCTGTTTTTT
NA TRBJ1-1 NA TRBV13 CASSLISAEAFF TGTGCCAGCAGCTTAATTTCTGCTGAAGCTTTCTTT
NA TRBJ2-1 TRBD2 TRBV19 CASSWGTSGYNEQFF TGTGCCAGTAGCTGGGGGACTAGCGGATACAATGAGCAGTTCTTC
NA TRBJ2-1 TRBD2 TRBV11-3 CASSYSPAGGSSYNEQFF TGTGCCAGCAGCTACAGTCCAGCGGGAGGTAGCTCCTACAATGAGCAGTTCTTC
NA TRBJ2-3 NA TRBV18 CASSPLRLAKGSDTQYF TGTGCCAGCTCACCACTGCGGCTAGCAAAAGGCTCAGATACGCAGTATTTT
NA TRBJ1-5 TRBD1 TRBV7-9 CSSGTEGSNQPQHF TGTTCCAGCGGGACAGAAGGAAGCAATCAGCCCCAGCATTTT
NA TRBJ2-7 NA TRBV18 CASSVQGGYEQYF TGTGCCAGCTCAGTACAGGGTGGCTACGAGCAGTACTTC
NA TRBJ2-1 TRBD2 TRBV28 CATGGFTYNEQFF TGTGCCACGGGAGGATTCACTTACAATGAGCAGTTCTTC
NA TRBJ2-7 NA TRBV21-1 CASKARGRSPYEQYF TGTGCCAGCAAGGCCAGGGGGCGCAGCCCCTACGAGCAGTACTTC
once TRBJ1-2 TRBD1 TRBV9 CASSVGDSSNYGYTF TGTGCCAGCAGTGTCGGGGACAGCTCTAACTATGGCTACACCTTC
few TRBJ2-7 TRBD1 TRBV15 CATSKSGTGYEQYF TGTGCCACCAGCAAATCCGGGACAGGCTACGAGCAGTACTTC
NA TRBJ1-1 NA TRBV29-1 CSVKQAYPEAFF TGCAGCGTCAAACAGGCCTACCCGGAAGCTTTCTTT
NA TRBJ2-7 NA TRBV7-2 CASSLGRGDEQYF TGTGCCAGCAGCTTAGGCAGGGGCGACGAGCAGTACTTC
NA TRBJ1-5 TRBD1 TRBV15 CATGQGAARSVRPYGQPQHF TGTGCCACAGGACAGGGGGCTGCCCGAAGCGTAAGGCCCTACGGTCAGCCCCAGCATTTT
NA TRBJ2-7 NA TRBV2 CASTKEWEPYEQYF TGTGCCAGCACGAAGGAGTGGGAGCCCTACGAGCAGTACTTC
NA TRBJ2-1 NA TRBV2 CASSAASYNEQFF TGTGCCAGCAGCGCGGCTTCCTACAATGAGCAGTTCTTC
NA TRBJ2-7 TRBD2 TRBV5-1 CASSISGSSYEQYF TGCGCCAGCAGCATTAGCGGGAGCTCCTACGAGCAGTACTTC
NA TRBJ2-2 NA TRBV6-5 CASSTTSTGELFF TGTGCCAGCAGTACAACTAGCACCGGGGAGCTGTTTTTT
NA TRBJ2-3 TRBD2 TRBV2 CARGAGTSGVTDTQYF TGTGCCAGGGGGGCCGGGACTAGCGGGGTCACAGATACGCAGTATTTT